Presented here are 19 T cell receptor beta chains from one specimen sequenced in a study of human T cells and chemical hapten exposure (dated by TCRdb to 2020 to 2022). Libraries were constructed by RACE. The sequencing machine was a NextSeq 500. TCRdb reprocessed the public reads (quality trimming at Q25 with fastp, clone calling with MiXCR) and kept in-frame beta chains. Each CDR3 protein gets just one entry, which takes the most common genes and DNA from the rows behind it. The sample records 200,000 to 300,000 distinct CDR3 sequences, roughly 8.9% of which are singletons. 2% to 2.5% of the sample is held by the ten biggest clonotypes. The time point tag for this specimen amounts to: pre-sensitization, week 0. The treatment or condition label of this sample denotes: therapeutic diphenylcyclopropenone sensitization with weekly scalp DPC. Here the sequenced sample was whole blood, taken in connection with sensitization to the hapten diphenylcyclopropenone (DPC). The source of these receptors is a woman aged 35 to 49 with alopecia areata. Some clones in this sample may be carry-over from other donors' samples.

There are many counts of this clonotype. The gene calls are TRBV12-3 or TRBV12-4 and TRBJ2-3, with 7 bases lining up with TRBD2. The CDR3 contains 14 residues. V lost 7 bases and J lost 2; bases outside the gene matches: 6. Here the CDR3 DNA reads TGTGCCAGCAAAAGCGGGATGATCACAGATACGCAGTATTTT. This gives the protein CASKSGMITDTQYF.

This clonotype was recorded only once. The chain has TRBV18 and TRBJ2-1, with D perhaps matching TRBD1 (6 bases). V gave up 5 bases and J gave up 10 bases, with 18 bases separating them. Germline CDR1 KGHSH, CDR2 LQKENI. CDR3 length: 14 amino acids. CDR3: CASSDNRVGNEQFF. The CDR3 DNA is TGTGCCAGCTCAGATAACAGGGTGGGCAACGAGCAGTTCTTC.

V gene TRBV11-2 combines with J gene TRBJ2-2; 8 bases map to TRBD1. Per germline, CDR1 SGHAT and CDR2 FQNNGV. V lost 5 bases to trimming and J lost 6 bases; unmatched junction nucleotides: 8. The CDR3 sequence is 15 residues long. For the CDR3, the DNA is TGTGCCAGCAGCCCCCGGACAGGGAAGTCCGGGGAGCTGTTTTTT. Its translation: CASSPRTGKSGELFF.

V gene TRBV28 combines with J gene TRBJ1-6; D is unresolved. Per germline, CDR1 MDHEN and CDR2 SYDVKM. This CDR3 has 16 amino acids. Trimming pared 4 bases from V and 7 bases from J, leaving 17 bases between. CDR3 residues: CASSSLDGKANSPLHF. The CDR3 bases are TGTGCCAGCAGTTCCCTGGACGGAAAGGCCAATTCACCCCTCCACTTT. Full variable domain (missing parts from reference TRBV28 and TRBJ1-6): DVKVTQSSRYLVKRTGEKVFLECVQDMDHENMFWYRQDPGLGLRLIYFSYDVKMKEKGDIPEGYSVSREKKERFSLILESASTNQTSMYLCASSSLDGKANSPLHFGNGTRLTVT.

This clonotype was counted only a few times. The junction shows a germline mismatch at one end, possibly a read error. The chain has TRBV7-7 and TRBJ2-5; no clear D. Germline assignment: CDR1 SSHAT and CDR2 FNYEAQ (reference sequence). The CDR3 is 14 residues long. The CDR3 DNA reads as TGTGCTAGCAGCCCGTTTGGGTCCGGGGAGACCCAGTACTTC. Its protein product is CASSPFGSGETQYF. The full variable domain, with the rest looked up from reference TRBV7-7 and TRBJ2-5, is GAGVSQSPRYKVTKRGQDVTLRCDPISSHATLYWYQQALGQGPEFLTYFNYEAQPDKSGLPSDRFSAERPEGSISTLTIQRTEQRDSAMYRCASSPFGSGETQYFGPGTRLLVL.

This clonotype was found a few times. The chain carries TRBV6-2 or TRBV6-3 and TRBJ2-3; D gene uncertain. Germline values: CDR1 MNHEY, CDR2 SVGEGT. V shed 2 bases and J shed 3 bases, with 15 bases lying between them. The CDR3 has 16 amino acids. The CDR3 here is CASSYGPSAVTDTQYF. As DNA, the CDR3 is TGTGCCAGCAGTTACGGGCCTAGTGCGGTAACAGATACGCAGTATTTT.

The chain recombines TRBV3-1 with TRBJ2-5; 13 bases fit TRBD2. The CDR3 totals 15 residues. J lost 7 bases, V lost 3 bases, and 5 bases had no gene match. CDR1 and CDR2 from the germline V gene are LGHDT and YNNKEL (reference sequence). CDR3 nucleotides: TGTGCCAGCAGCCACCGGGGACTAGCGGGATTGACCCAGTACTTC. It codes for CASSHRGLAGLTQYF.

This chain uses TRBV20-1 with TRBJ2-7; 8 bases map to TRBD2. Germline CDR1 DFQATT, CDR2 SNEGSKA (reference sequence). With V trimmed by 6 bases and J by 3 bases, 10 bases remained unmatched. The CDR3 is 14 amino acids. The CDR3 loop reads CSAALSGNLYEQYF. The CDR3 bases are TGCAGTGCGGCTCTTAGCGGGAACCTCTACGAGCAGTACTTC.

The rearrangement links TRBV4-1 to TRBJ2-1, with 8 nucleotides matching TRBD2. The ends lost 5 bases at V and 5 bases at J; junction bases unmatched: 5. CDR3 size: 14 residues. Germline V gene lookup returns CDR1 MGHRA and CDR2 YSYEKL. Here the CDR3 DNA reads TGCGCCAGCAGCGTGGGACTAGGGGACAATGAGCAGTTCTTC. Translated, it gives CASSVGLGDNEQFF.

This chain links TRBV10-3 with TRBJ2-4; D perhaps matches TRBD1 (6 bases). Trimming took off 3 bases at V and 5 bases at J, with 14 bases between the two ends. Germline V gene data show CDR1 as ENHRY and CDR2 as SYGVKD. The CDR3 sequence is 15 residues long. As DNA, the CDR3 is TGTGCCATCAGTGATTCTGGGGGCGCCGAAAACATTCAGTACTTC. Amino acid sequence: CAISDSGGAENIQYF.

This clonotype was seen more than once but under ten times. This sequence joins TRBV2 and TRBJ2-2; TRBD1 agrees at 9 bases. The germline V gene encodes CDR1 SNHLY and CDR2 FYNNEI. The CDR3 is 16 residues long. J lost 1 base, V lost 7 bases, and 7 bases had no gene match. The CDR3 bases are TGTGCCAGCACCCTACAGGGGGCGCAGAACACCGGGGAGCTGTTTTTT. Amino acid sequence: CASTLQGAQNTGELFF.

This rearrangement joins TRBV2 to TRBJ2-7; D possibly corresponds to TRBD2 (6 bases). Looked up from germline, CDR1 is SNHLY and CDR2 is FYNNEI. The ends were cut back, 4 bases at V and 3 bases at J, with 13 bases in the middle. The CDR3 contains 14 residues. CDR3 amino acids: CASSGARRDYEQYF. The CDR3 DNA reads TGTGCCAGCAGTGGGGCTCGGCGGGACTACGAGCAGTACTTC.

This clonotype was counted at least ten times. The chain uses TRBV9 and TRBJ2-3; 8 bases match TRBD1. Germline lookup yields CDR1 SGDLS and CDR2 YYNGEE. With V trimmed by 0 bases and J by 0 bases, 3 bases remained unmatched. The CDR3 length is 16 residues. This chain's CDR3 is CASSVGQGTSTDTQYF. The CDR3 bases are TGTGCCAGCAGCGTAGGACAGGGGACTAGCACAGATACGCAGTATTTT.

This clonotype was seen more than once but under ten times. The chain has TRBV18 and TRBJ2-1, with 10 bases aligning to TRBD2. The trim removed 3 bases at V and 7 bases at J, leaving 3 bases unmatched. This CDR3 has 14 residues. Looked up from germline, CDR1 is KGHSH and CDR2 is LQKENI. The CDR3 DNA is TGTGCCAGCTCACCTCTAGCGGGAGAGAATGAGCAGTTCTTC. Translated: CASSPLAGENEQFF.

This clonotype was seen ten or more times. This chain connects TRBV6-5 to TRBJ2-1, with D hard to call. The length of the CDR3 is 13 residues. Germline V gene lookup returns CDR1 MNHEY and CDR2 SVGAGI. V was shortened by 4 bases and J by 5 bases, with 9 bases between the two germline ends. The CDR3 DNA follows: TGTGCCAGCAGTTTCCCCCTAAACAATGAGCAGTTCTTC. Encoded protein: CASSFPLNNEQFF.

The J gene is TRBJ1-4, the V gene TRBV7-9; D is undetermined. CDR1 is SEHNR, CDR2 FQNEAQ, per germline (reference sequence). The CDR3 loop spans 11 amino acids. With 3 bases removed from V and 8 bases from J, the gap between germline ends came to 4 bases. The DNA of the CDR3 is TGTGCCAGCAGCTTCCGGGAAAAACTGTTTTTT. Protein: CASSFREKLFF.

The V gene is TRBV6-2 or TRBV6-3, the J gene TRBJ1-5; D not certain. This CDR3 has 13 residues. The germline gives CDR1 MNHEY, CDR2 SVGEGT. V dropped 1 base and J dropped 7 bases, with 8 bases sitting between them. Written as DNA, the CDR3 is TGTGCCAGCAGTTACTACGGAGGACAGCCCCAGCATTTT. This encodes CASSYYGGQPQHF.

The chain uses TRBV28 and TRBJ2-7; D is possibly TRBD1 or TRBD2 (5 bases each). The ends were cut back, 5 bases at V and 6 bases at J, with 20 bases in the middle. CDR3 length equals 15 residues. The germline gives CDR1 MDHEN, CDR2 SYDVKM. CDR3 nucleotides: TGTGCCAGCAGTGACCCCGGGAATGGGGCCACCGAGCAGTACTTC. Translating gives CASSDPGNGATEQYF.

This clonotype was detected only a few times. This sequence joins TRBV20-1 and TRBJ2-3; TRBD1 or TRBD2 may be the D gene (5 bases each). The V gene's germline CDR1 is DFQATT and CDR2 SNEGSKA (reference sequence). V gave up 5 bases and J gave up 2 bases, with 17 bases separating them. This CDR3 has 15 amino acids. CDR3 region: CSAQQRGRPTDTQYF. Written as DNA, the CDR3 is TGCAGTGCTCAGCAAAGGGGACGCCCCACAGATACGCAGTATTTT.